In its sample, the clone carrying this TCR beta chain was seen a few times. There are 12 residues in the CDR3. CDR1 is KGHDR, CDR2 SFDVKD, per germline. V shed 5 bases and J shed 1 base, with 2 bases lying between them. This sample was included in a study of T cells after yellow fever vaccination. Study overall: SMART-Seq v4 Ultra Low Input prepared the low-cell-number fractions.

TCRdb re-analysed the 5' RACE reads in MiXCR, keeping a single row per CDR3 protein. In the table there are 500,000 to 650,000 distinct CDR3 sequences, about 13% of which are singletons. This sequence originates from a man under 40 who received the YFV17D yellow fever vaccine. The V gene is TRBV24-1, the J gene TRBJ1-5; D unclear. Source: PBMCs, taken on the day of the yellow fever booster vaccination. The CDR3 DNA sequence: TGTGCCACCAGTGCGAGCAATCAGCCCCAGCATTTT. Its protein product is CATSASNQPQHF.